Listed here is a single T cell receptor beta chain. Its specificity is unknown. TCRdb keeps only in-frame clones here, not all; method: immunoSEQ multiplex PCR. The table shows 90,000 to 100,000 clones, with 87% occurring only once. While the first cohort had 600 to 800 subjects, the donors belonged to the separate validation cohort of fewer than 150 subjects. This record belongs to a study of cytomegalovirus exposure and HLA in healthy donors. Study results and caveats: Specificity for CMV antigens was confirmed in vitro for a few of the CMV-associated chains. Subsequent analysis found a tendency for first-cohort TCR clusters to co-occur within the 120 or so validation repertoires.

From germline, CDR1 is MDHEN and CDR2 SYDVKM. V lost 7 bases and J lost 7, with 17 bases in between. The CDR3 runs to 14 residues. The chain employs TRBV28 and TRBJ1-5; D unresolved. The sample was PBMCs. This TCR was recovered from a woman in her 30s in good health and CMV-seronegative. In nucleotides, the CDR3 is TGTGCCAGCAAAGAGGGTCTGGGAGTCCAGCCCCAGCATTTT. Encoded protein: CASKEGLGVQPQHF.